Below, 2 T cell receptor beta chains from the same sample are listed, as sequenced in a study of spatial heterogeneity in lung cancer. Stated time point: sample taken at primary tumor resection. Study-wide results and limits: Counts that tracked tumor mutation counts were those of expanded intratumoral alpha and beta TCRs.

MiXCR was run by TCRdb on the 5' RACE reads, yielding one entry per CDR3 protein. This sample has around 2,400 distinct CDR3 sequences; 5.8% occur once, and the top ten carry around a tenth. The antigens these receptors bind are not known. Source: lung tumor tissue, taken at surgery. These receptors came from a male donor with early-stage non-small cell lung cancer.

This clonotype is judged medium-sized. V usage is TRBV6-5 and J usage is TRBJ2-7; TRBD1 aligns across 12 bases. With 4 bases clipped from V and 3 bases from J, the junction kept 7 bases outside the gene matches. The CDR3 consists of 16 residues. The germline V gene has CDR1 MNHEY and CDR2 SVGAGI. The CDR3 reads CASSSTGTGGIYEQYF. The CDR3 nucleotides are TGTGCCAGCAGTTCCACCGGGACAGGGGGCATCTACGAGCAGTACTTC.

This clonotype is categorized as medium-sized. The chain recombines TRBV20-1 with TRBJ2-1, with D tentatively TRBD1 (6 bases). CDR1 is DFQATT and CDR2 is SNEGSKA in the germline V gene (reference sequence). The CDR3 runs to 14 residues. Trimming stripped 2 bases from V and 0 bases from J, with 8 bases between. CDR3 nucleotide sequence: TGCAGTGCTAGAAGGGGGAGCTCCTACAATGAGCAGTTCTTC. Its translation is CSARRGSSYNEQFF.